Listed below are T cell receptor beta chains from one sample, sequenced in a study of cytomegalovirus exposure and HLA in healthy donors. Using immunoSEQ multiplex PCR, the repertoire was profiled, and TCRdb retains in-frame clones only, with some absent. The profile shows 150,000 to 200,000 clones, 75% to 80% of them singletons. The sample comprised PBMCs. The source is a female donor in good health and CMV-seronegative. Each CDR3 is given with its conserved first and last residue. Each record gives: V gene, D gene, J gene, clone size, CDR3 protein, CDR3 DNA. D genes are given only for firm matches. Size is omitted from some rows. Given values are once, few, many or a class for expanded clones.

V: TRBV9; D: NA; J: TRBJ2-3; size: NA; CDR3: CASSVDASGAYSTDTQYF; DNA: TGTGCCAGCAGCGTAGACGCTTCAGGGGCGTACAGCACAGATACGCAGTATTTT
V: TRBV7-9; D: NA; J: TRBJ1-1; size: once; CDR3: CSSSFGDIMNTEAFF; DNA: TGTTCCAGCAGCTTCGGGGACATAATGAACACTGAAGCTTTCTTT
V: TRBV6-1; D: TRBD1; J: TRBJ2-2; size: NA; CDR3: CASSVGQAMTGELFF; DNA: TGTGCCAGCAGTGTCGGACAGGCCATGACTGGGGAGCTGTTTTTT
V: TRBV6-5; D: NA; J: TRBJ1-1; size: NA; CDR3: CASSVRRGGEAFF; DNA: TGTGCCAGCAGTGTAAGGAGGGGGGGCGAAGCTTTCTTT
V: TRBV7-2; D: NA; J: TRBJ1-3; size: NA; CDR3: CASSLAQQRYGGNTIYF; DNA: TGTGCCAGCAGCTTAGCCCAGCAGAGGTACGGTGGAAACACCATATATTTT
V: TRBV7-9; D: TRBD1; J: TRBJ2-7; size: NA; CDR3: CASSLKSGTGRSYEQYF; DNA: TGTGCCAGCAGCTTAAAATCGGGGACAGGGAGGTCCTACGAGCAGTACTTC
V: TRBV7-2; D: TRBD2; J: TRBJ2-5; size: NA; CDR3: CASSPRTSGRGETQYF; DNA: TGTGCCAGCAGCCCTAGGACTAGCGGGAGAGGGGAGACCCAGTACTTC
V: TRBV6-5; D: NA; J: TRBJ1-2; size: once; CDR3: CASSSTDSFSYTF; DNA: TGTGCCAGCAGTTCCACGGACAGTTTCAGCTACACCTTC
V: TRBV6-1; D: TRBD2; J: TRBJ2-1; size: NA; CDR3: CASSAYSSGGEHSYNEQFF; DNA: TGTGCCAGCAGTGCCTACTCGAGCGGGGGGGAACACTCCTACAATGAGCAGTTCTTC
V: TRBV28; D: TRBD2; J: TRBJ2-7; size: NA; CDR3: CASSLLLAGGKSAYEQYF; DNA: TGTGCCAGCAGTTTACTTCTAGCGGGAGGAAAGTCCGCCTACGAGCAGTACTTC
V: TRBV11-3; D: NA; J: TRBJ1-4; size: NA; CDR3: CASSKRGYEKLFF; DNA: TGTGCCAGCAGCAAACGAGGGTATGAAAAACTGTTTTTT
V: TRBV15; D: NA; J: TRBJ2-3; size: NA; CDR3: CATSRDLAGISTDTQYF; DNA: TGTGCCACCAGCAGAGATCTTGCGGGGATAAGCACAGATACGCAGTATTTT
V: TRBV25-1; D: NA; J: TRBJ1-1; size: once; CDR3: CASSEGRMNTEAFF; DNA: TGTGCCAGCAGTGAAGGCCGAATGAACACTGAAGCTTTCTTT
V: TRBV5-4; D: NA; J: TRBJ2-1; size: NA; CDR3: CASSDRQGTNYNEQFF; DNA: TGTGCCAGCAGCGACCGGCAGGGGACTAACTACAATGAGCAGTTCTTC
V: TRBV9; D: NA; J: TRBJ2-7; size: NA; CDR3: CASSPFSSSYEQYF; DNA: TGTGCCAGCAGCCCCTTTAGCAGCTCCTACGAGCAGTACTTC
V: TRBV6-1; D: NA; J: TRBJ1-2; size: NA; CDR3: CASSEWYDKNYGYTF; DNA: TGTGCCAGCAGTGAATGGTATGACAAAAACTATGGCTACACCTTC
V: TRBV5-4; D: TRBD1; J: TRBJ2-2; size: NA; CDR3: CASSLGATGGIGGELFF; DNA: TGTGCCAGCAGCTTGGGTGCGACAGGGGGCATAGGCGGGGAGCTGTTTTTT
V: TRBV9; D: TRBD1; J: TRBJ1-5; size: NA; CDR3: CASSPRRDRGSLVQGQPQHF; DNA: TGTGCCAGCAGCCCCCGCCGGGACAGGGGGAGTCTAGTGCAAGGTCAGCCCCAGCATTTT
V: TRBV1; D: NA; J: TRBJ2-7; size: NA; CDR3: CTSSQGAPGHQRSYEQYF; DNA: TGCACCAGCAGCCAAGGCGCACCGGGACACCAACGATCCTACGAGCAGTACTTC
V: TRBV25-1; D: NA; J: TRBJ2-1; size: few; CDR3: CASSSASLSSYNEQFF; DNA: TGTGCCAGCAGTTCCGCCAGTTTAAGCTCCTACAATGAGCAGTTCTTC
V: TRBV27; D: TRBD1; J: TRBJ1-5; size: NA; CDR3: CASSPRQGISNQPQHF; DNA: TGTGCCAGCAGTCCACGACAGGGCATAAGCAATCAGCCCCAGCATTTT
V: TRBV9; D: NA; J: TRBJ2-3; size: NA; CDR3: CASSRLGTDTQYF; DNA: TGTGCCAGTAGCCGACTCGGCACAGATACGCAGTATTTT
V: TRBV29-1; D: TRBD1; J: TRBJ1-1; size: NA; CDR3: CSAETGQATEAFF; DNA: TGCAGCGCCGAGACGGGACAGGCAACTGAAGCTTTCTTT
V: TRBV9; D: TRBD1; J: TRBJ1-1; size: NA; CDR3: CASSAGQGGGEAEAFF; DNA: TGTGCCAGCAGCGCCGGACAGGGAGGGGGGGAAGCTGAAGCTTTCTTT
V: TRBV2; D: NA; J: TRBJ1-5; size: NA; CDR3: CASRREGGQPQHF; DNA: TGTGCCAGCAGGCGCGAGGGGGGGCAGCCCCAGCATTTT
V: TRBV15; D: NA; J: TRBJ2-5; size: NA; CDR3: CATSRDLGRNQETQYF; DNA: TGTGCCACCAGCAGAGATCTGGGCAGAAATCAAGAGACCCAGTACTTC
V: TRBV9; D: NA; J: TRBJ2-4; size: once; CDR3: CASSVAPTSSKNIQYF; DNA: TGTGCCAGCAGCGTAGCCCCCACTAGTAGCAAAAACATTCAGTACTTC
V: TRBV27; D: TRBD1; J: TRBJ1-5; size: NA; CDR3: CASSRGYSNQPQHF; DNA: TGTGCCAGCAGCAGGGGGTATAGCAATCAGCCCCAGCATTTT
V: TRBV4-3; D: TRBD1; J: TRBJ1-3; size: NA; CDR3: CASSQAWGQGATGNTIYF; DNA: TGCGCCAGCAGCCAAGCATGGGGACAGGGGGCGACTGGAAACACCATATATTTT
V: TRBV27; D: TRBD2; J: TRBJ2-3; size: NA; CDR3: CASQTSGTDTQYF; DNA: TGTGCCAGCCAGACTAGCGGGACAGATACGCAGTATTTT